Listed below are T cell receptor beta chains from one sample, sequenced in a study of blood T cell repertoires in COVID-19. Produced via immunoSEQ multiplex PCR; TCRdb's table is partial and in-frame only. The table shows tens of thousands of clones, with about 88% occurring only once. The sample comprised peripheral blood. Receptors originate from a man older than 75 in a cohort sampled during active COVID-19. CDR3s include the opening cysteine and the closing phenylalanine or tryptophan. D genes are given only for firm matches. Clone size is shown for a subset of rows, as once, few, many or a class of expanded clone.

15	TRBJ2-1	TRBV7-2	NA	TRBD2	TGTGCCAGCAGCTTAGGGACTAGCGGGAGTTATGAGCAGTTCTTC	CASSLGTSGSYEQFF
17	TRBJ2-3	TRBV5-4	once	TRBD1	TGTGCCAGCAGCTTGGACAGGGGGACGACTAGCACAGATACGCAGTATTTT	CASSLDRGTTSTDTQYF
13	TRBJ1-1	TRBV14	once	NA	TGTGCCAGCAGCCAGGTACGGTCCGGGGAAGCTTTCTTT	CASSQVRSGEAFF
14	TRBJ1-2	TRBV4-1	NA	NA	TGCGCCAGCAGCCGGGACACTGCTAACTATGGCTACACCTTC	CASSRDTANYGYTF
18	TRBJ1-5	TRBV12-1	few	NA	TGTGCCAGCAGCTCTTTCCGGGACAGAACACTGAGCAATCAGCCCCAGCATTTT	CASSSFRDRTLSNQPQHF
17	TRBJ2-2	TRBV3-1/TRBV3-2	once	TRBD2	TGTGCCAGCAGCCAGGGGGGGGGAGGCCCACTCACCGGGGAGCTGTTTTTT	CASSQGGGGPLTGELFF
16	TRBJ2-2	TRBV7-2	NA	TRBD2	TGTGCCAGCAGCCCCCGTCGGGGGGGGAACACCGGGGAGCTGTTTTTT	CASSPRRGGNTGELFF
12	TRBJ1-6	TRBV12-3/TRBV12-4	NA	NA	TGTGCCAGCAGTAGACGGGATTCACCCCTCCACTTT	CASSRRDSPLHF
16	TRBJ2-5	TRBV5-6	once	TRBD2	TGTGCCAGCAGCCCTGGAACTAGCGGGAAACAAGAGACCCAGTACTTC	CASSPGTSGKQETQYF
14	TRBJ2-7	TRBV20-1	NA	TRBD2	TGCAGTGCTAGTAGGTCTAGCGGGAGGCACGAGCAGTACTTC	CSASRSSGRHEQYF
15	TRBJ2-2	TRBV7-2	NA	TRBD2	TGTGCCAGCAGCCAGGGACTAGCGGGGACCGGGGAGCTGTTTTTT	CASSQGLAGTGELFF
16	TRBJ2-5	TRBV12-5	NA	TRBD1	TGTGCTAGTGGTTCAACCACCGGGACAGGGCAAGAGACCCAGTACTTC	CASGSTTGTGQETQYF
13	TRBJ1-1	TRBV10-3	NA	NA	TGTGCCATCAGATTAAACAGGAACACTGAAGCTTTCTTT	CAIRLNRNTEAFF
14	TRBJ2-7	TRBV7-2	NA	TRBD2	TGTGCCAGCAGCGGACTAGCGGGAGGCTACGAGCAGTACTTC	CASSGLAGGYEQYF
14	TRBJ1-1	TRBV6-5	NA	TRBD1	TGTGCCAGCAGGATGGGGACAGGGGGCACTGAAGCTTTCTTT	CASRMGTGGTEAFF
17	TRBJ1-3	TRBV9	few	TRBD1	TGTGCCAGCAGCGGTAGGGACAGGGGGCGACTTGGAAACACCATATATTTT	CASSGRDRGRLGNTIYF
14	TRBJ2-1	TRBV4-2	few	NA	TGTGCCAGCAGCCAAGATTCGGCAGGGTATGAGCAGTTCTTC	CASSQDSAGYEQFF
15	TRBJ1-2	TRBV6-2/TRBV6-3	NA	TRBD1	TGTGCCAGCAGCGGACTTTTACAGGGGAGCTATGGCTACACCTTC	CASSGLLQGSYGYTF